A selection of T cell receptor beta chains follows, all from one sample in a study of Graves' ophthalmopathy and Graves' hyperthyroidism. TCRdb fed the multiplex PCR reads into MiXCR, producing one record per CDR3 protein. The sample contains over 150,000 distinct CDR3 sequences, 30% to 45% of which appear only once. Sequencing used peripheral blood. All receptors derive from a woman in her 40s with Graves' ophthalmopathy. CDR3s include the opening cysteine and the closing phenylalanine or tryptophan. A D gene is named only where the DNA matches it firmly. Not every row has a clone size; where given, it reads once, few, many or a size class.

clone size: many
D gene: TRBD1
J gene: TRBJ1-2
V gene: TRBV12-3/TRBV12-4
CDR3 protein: CASSLNGGTGNGYTF
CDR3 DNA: TGTGCCAGCAGTTTAAACGGGGGGACAGGGAACGGCTACACCTTC

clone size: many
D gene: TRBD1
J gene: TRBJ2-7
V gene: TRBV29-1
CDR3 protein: CSVQPGQGMYEQYF
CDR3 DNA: TGCAGCGTTCAGCCGGGACAGGGGATGTACGAGCAGTACTTC

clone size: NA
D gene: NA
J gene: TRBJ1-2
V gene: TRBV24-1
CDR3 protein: CATSDHRDNRIYGYTF
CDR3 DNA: TGTGCCACCAGTGATCACCGGGACAACCGAATCTATGGCTACACCTTC

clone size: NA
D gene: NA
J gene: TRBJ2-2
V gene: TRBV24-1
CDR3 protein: CATSDLLAGELFF
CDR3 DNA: TGTGCCACCAGTGATTTGCTCGCCGGGGAGCTGTTTTTT

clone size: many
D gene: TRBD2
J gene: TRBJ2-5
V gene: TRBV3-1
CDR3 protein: CASSQNTGGLETQYF
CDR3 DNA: TGTGCCAGCAGCCAAAATACGGGGGGGCTAGAGACCCAGTACTTC

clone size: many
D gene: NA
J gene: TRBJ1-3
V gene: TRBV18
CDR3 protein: CASSTQFRAYF
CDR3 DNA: TGTGCCAGCTCAACTCAGTTTCGGGCATATTTT

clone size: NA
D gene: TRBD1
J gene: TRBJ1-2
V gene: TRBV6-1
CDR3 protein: CASSTQGFGVGYTF
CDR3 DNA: TGTGCCAGCAGCACACAGGGGTTTGGAGTCGGCTACACCTTC

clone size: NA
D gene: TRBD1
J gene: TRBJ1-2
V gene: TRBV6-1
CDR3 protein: CATQPGTGHGYTF
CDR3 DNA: TGTGCCACCCAACCAGGGACAGGGCACGGCTACACCTTC

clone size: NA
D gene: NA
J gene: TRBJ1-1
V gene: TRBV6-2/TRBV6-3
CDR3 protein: CASSRPSANTEAFF
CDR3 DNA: TGTGCCAGCAGCCGGCCATCCGCGAACACTGAAGCTTTCTTT

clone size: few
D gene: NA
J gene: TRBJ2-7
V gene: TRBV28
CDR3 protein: CASSPADSSYEQYF
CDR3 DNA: TGTGCCAGCAGCCCAGCGGACTCCTCCTACGAGCAGTACTTC

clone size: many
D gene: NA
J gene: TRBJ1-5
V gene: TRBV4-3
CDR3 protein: CASSQDGGIQPQHF
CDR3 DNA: TGCGCCAGCAGCCAAGACGGGGGGATTCAGCCCCAGCATTTT

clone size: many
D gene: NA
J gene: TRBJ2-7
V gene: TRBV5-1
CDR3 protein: CASSFQPGDEQYF
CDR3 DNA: TGCGCCAGCAGCTTCCAACCAGGGGACGAGCAGTACTTC

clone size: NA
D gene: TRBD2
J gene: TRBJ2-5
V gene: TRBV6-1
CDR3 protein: CASTLPTGTSGQETQYF
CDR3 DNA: TGTGCCAGCACCCTCCCGACCGGGACTAGCGGTCAAGAGACCCAGTACTTC

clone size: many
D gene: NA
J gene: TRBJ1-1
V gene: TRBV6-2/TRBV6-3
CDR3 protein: CASSLRRATEAFF
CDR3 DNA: TGTGCCAGCAGTTTGCGAAGGGCCACTGAAGCTTTCTTT

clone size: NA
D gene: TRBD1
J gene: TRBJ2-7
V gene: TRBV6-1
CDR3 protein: CASRETGNYEQYF
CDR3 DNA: TGTGCCAGCAGGGAGACAGGGAACTACGAGCAGTACTTC

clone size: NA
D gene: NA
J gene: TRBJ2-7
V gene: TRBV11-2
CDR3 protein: CASSLGPRITIYEQYF
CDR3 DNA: TGTGCCAGCAGCTTAGGCCCGCGTATTACGATCTACGAGCAGTACTTC

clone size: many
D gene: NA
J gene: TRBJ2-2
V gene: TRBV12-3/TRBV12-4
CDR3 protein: CASSFSGELFF
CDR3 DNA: TGTGCCAGCAGTTTCAGCGGGGAGCTGTTTTTT

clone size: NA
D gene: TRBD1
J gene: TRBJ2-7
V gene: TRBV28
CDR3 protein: CASSNRDRVYEQYF
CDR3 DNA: TGTGCCAGCAGCAACCGGGACAGGGTGTACGAGCAGTACTTC

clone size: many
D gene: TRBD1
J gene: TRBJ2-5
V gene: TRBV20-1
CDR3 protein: CSARPPRTGVQETQYF
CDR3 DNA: TGCAGTGCTAGACCTCCCCGGACAGGGGTCCAAGAGACCCAGTACTTC

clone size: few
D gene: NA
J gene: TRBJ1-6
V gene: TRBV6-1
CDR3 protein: CASSISGRAPLHF
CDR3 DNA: TGTGCCAGCAGTATTTCGGGACGAGCACCCCTCCACTTT

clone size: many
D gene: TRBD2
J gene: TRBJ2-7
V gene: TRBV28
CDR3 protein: CASSSGGGDSYEQYF
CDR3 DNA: TGTGCCAGCAGTTCGGGAGGGGGGGATTCCTACGAGCAGTACTTC

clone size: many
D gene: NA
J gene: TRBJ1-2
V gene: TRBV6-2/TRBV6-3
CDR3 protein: CASSNRDNHGYTF
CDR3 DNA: TGTGCCAGCAGCAACCGGGACAACCATGGCTACACCTTC

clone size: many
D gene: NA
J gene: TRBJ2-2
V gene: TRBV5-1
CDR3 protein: CASSLNGELFF
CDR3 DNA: TGCGCCAGCAGCTTAAACGGGGAGCTGTTTTTT